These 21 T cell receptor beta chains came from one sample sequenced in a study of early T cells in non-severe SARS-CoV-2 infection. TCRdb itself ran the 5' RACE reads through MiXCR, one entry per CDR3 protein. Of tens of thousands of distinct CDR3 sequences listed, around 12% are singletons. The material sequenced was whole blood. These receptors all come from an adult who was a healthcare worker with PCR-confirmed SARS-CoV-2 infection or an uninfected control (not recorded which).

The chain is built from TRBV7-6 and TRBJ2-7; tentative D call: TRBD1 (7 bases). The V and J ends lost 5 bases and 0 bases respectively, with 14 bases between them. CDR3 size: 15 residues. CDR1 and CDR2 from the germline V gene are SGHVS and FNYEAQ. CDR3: CASSQGEARSYEQYF. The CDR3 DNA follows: TGTGCCAGCAGCCAGGGGGAGGCCCGCTCCTACGAGCAGTACTTC.

In DNA, the CDR3 is TGTGCCAGCAGCTTAGAGATGTCTAGCGGGACGCCCCCTTTCTTC. Encoded protein: CASSLEMSSGTPPFF. The chain combines TRBV7-2 with TRBJ2-1, with TRBD2 identical over 9 bases. CDR1 SGHTA and CDR2 FQGNSA come from the germline V gene. V lost 1 base and J lost 16; bases outside the gene matches: 14. The CDR3 runs 15 residues.

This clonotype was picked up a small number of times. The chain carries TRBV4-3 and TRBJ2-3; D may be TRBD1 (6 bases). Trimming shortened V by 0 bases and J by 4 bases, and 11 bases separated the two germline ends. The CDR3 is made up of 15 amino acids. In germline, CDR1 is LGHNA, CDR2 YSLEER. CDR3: CASSQEQGRPDTQYF. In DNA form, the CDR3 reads TGCGCCAGCAGCCAAGAACAGGGCCGCCCAGATACGCAGTATTTT.

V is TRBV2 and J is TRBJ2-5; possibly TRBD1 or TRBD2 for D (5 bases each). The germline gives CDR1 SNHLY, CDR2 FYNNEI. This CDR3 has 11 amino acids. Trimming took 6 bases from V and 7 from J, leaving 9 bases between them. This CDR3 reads CASSPGGTQYF. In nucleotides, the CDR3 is TGTGCCAGCAGCCCTGGGGGGACCCAGTACTTC.

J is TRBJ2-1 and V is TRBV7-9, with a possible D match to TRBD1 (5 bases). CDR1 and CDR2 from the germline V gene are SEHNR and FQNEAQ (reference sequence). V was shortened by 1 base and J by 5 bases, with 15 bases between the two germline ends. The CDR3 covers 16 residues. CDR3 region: CASSLVLGLVDNEQFF. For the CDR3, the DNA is TGTGCCAGCAGCTTAGTATTGGGGCTAGTGGACAATGAGCAGTTCTTC.

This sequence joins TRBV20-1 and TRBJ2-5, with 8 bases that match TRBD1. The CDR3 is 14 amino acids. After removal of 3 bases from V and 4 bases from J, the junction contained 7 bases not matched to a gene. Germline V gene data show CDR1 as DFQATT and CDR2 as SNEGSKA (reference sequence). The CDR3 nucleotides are TGCAGTGCTAGGATCAGGGGGCCCCCAGAGACCCAGTACTTC. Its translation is CSARIRGPPETQYF.

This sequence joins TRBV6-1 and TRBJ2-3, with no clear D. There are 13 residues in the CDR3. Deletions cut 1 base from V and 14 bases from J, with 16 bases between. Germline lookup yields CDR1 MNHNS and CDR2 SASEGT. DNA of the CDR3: TGTGCCAGCAGTGAAGTGGGTTACGTGGATCGGTATTTT. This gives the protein CASSEVGYVDRYF.

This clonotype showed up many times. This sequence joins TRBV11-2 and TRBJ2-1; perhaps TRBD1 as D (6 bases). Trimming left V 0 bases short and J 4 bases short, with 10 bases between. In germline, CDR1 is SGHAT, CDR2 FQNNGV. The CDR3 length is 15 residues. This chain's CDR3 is CASSLDAGTYNEQFF. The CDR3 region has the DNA TGTGCCAGCAGCTTAGATGCAGGGACATACAATGAGCAGTTCTTC. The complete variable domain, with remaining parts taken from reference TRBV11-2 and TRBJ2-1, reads EAGVAQSPRYKIIEKRQSVAFWCNPISGHATLYWYQQILGQGPKLLIQFQNNGVVDDSQLPKDRFSAERLKGVDSTLKIQPAKLEDSAVYLCASSLDAGTYNEQFFGPGTRLTVL.

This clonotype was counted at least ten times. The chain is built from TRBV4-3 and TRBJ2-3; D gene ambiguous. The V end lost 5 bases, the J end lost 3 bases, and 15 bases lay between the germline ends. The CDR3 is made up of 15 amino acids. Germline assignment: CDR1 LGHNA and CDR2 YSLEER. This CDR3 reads CASSDGLRETDTQYF. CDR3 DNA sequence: TGCGCCAGCAGCGATGGGTTAAGAGAGACAGATACGCAGTATTTT.

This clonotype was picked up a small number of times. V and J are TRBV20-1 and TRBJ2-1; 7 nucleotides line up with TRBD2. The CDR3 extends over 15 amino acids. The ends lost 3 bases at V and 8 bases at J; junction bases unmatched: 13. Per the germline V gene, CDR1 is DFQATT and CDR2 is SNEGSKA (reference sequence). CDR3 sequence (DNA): TGCAGTGCTAGCTATCGGGCGGGAGAAAGGTATGAGCAGTTCTTC. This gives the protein CSASYRAGERYEQFF.

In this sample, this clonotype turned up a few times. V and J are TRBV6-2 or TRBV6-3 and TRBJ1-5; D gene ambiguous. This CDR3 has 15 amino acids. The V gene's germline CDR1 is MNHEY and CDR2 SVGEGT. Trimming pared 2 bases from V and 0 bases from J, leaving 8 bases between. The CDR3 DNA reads TGTGCCAGCAGTTACACGACACATAGCAATCAGCCCCAGCATTTT. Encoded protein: CASSYTTHSNQPQHF.

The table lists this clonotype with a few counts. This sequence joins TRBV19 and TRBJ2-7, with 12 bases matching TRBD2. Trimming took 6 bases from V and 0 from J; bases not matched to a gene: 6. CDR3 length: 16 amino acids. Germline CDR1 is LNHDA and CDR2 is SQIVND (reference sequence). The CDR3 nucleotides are TGTGCCAGTAGGTTAACTAGCGGGAGGACCTCCTACGAGCAGTACTTC. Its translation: CASRLTSGRTSYEQYF.

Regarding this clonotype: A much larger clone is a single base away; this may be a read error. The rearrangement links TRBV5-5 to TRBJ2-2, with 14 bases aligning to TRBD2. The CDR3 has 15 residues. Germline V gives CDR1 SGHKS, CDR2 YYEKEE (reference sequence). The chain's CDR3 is CASSGTSGGTGELIF. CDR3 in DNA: TGTGCCAGCAGCGGGACTAGCGGGGGCACCGGGGAGCTGATTTTT.

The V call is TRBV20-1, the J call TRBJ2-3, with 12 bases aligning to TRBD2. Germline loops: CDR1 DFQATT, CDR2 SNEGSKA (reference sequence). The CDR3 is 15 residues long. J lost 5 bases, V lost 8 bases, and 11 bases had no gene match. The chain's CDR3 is CSSAPSGRVLDTQYF. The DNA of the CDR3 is TGCAGTTCAGCACCTAGCGGGAGGGTATTAGATACGCAGTATTTT.

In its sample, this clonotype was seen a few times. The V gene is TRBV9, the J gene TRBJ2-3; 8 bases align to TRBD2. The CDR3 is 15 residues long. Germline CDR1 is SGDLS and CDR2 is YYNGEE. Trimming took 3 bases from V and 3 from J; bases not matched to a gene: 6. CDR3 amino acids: CASSDKAGVTDTQYF. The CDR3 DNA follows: TGTGCCAGCAGCGATAAAGCGGGAGTAACAGATACGCAGTATTTT.

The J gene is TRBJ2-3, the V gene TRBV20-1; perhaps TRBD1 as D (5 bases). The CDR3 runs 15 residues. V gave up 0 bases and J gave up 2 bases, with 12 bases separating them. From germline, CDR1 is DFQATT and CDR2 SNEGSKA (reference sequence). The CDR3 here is CSARDVRAYTDTQYF. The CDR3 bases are TGCAGTGCTAGAGATGTCAGGGCCTACACAGATACGCAGTATTTT.

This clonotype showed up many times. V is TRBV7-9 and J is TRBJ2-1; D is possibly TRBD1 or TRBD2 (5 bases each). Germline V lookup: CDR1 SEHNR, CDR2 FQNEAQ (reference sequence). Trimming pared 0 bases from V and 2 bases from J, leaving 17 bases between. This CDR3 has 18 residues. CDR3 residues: CASSLANLQGPAYNEQFF. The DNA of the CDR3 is TGTGCCAGCAGCTTAGCGAATCTCCAGGGACCCGCCTACAATGAGCAGTTCTTC.

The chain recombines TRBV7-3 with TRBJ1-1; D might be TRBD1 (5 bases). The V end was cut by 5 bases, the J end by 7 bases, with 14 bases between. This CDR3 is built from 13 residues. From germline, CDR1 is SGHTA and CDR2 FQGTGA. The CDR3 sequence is CASSLGQGLEAFF. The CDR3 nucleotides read TGTGCCAGCAGCCTGGGCCAGGGCCTTGAAGCTTTCTTT.

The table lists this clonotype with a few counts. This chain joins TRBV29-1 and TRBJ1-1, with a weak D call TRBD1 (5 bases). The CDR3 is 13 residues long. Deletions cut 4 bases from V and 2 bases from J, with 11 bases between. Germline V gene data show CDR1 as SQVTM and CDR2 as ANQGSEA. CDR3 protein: CSVGLGVNTEAFF. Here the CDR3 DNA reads TGCAGCGTTGGATTAGGGGTCAACACTGAAGCTTTCTTT.

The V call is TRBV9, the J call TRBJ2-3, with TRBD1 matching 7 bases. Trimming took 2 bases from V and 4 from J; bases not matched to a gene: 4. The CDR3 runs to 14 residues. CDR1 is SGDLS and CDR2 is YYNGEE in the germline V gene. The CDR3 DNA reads TGTGCCAGCAGCGTGGGACAGTCCGCAGATACGCAGTATTTT. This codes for CASSVGQSADTQYF.

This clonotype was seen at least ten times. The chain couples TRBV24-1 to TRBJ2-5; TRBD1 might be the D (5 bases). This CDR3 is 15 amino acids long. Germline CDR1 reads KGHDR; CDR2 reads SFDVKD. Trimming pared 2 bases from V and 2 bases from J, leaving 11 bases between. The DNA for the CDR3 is TGTGCCACCAGTGATTGGGGTCAGGGACAAGAGACCCAGTACTTC. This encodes CATSDWGQGQETQYF.